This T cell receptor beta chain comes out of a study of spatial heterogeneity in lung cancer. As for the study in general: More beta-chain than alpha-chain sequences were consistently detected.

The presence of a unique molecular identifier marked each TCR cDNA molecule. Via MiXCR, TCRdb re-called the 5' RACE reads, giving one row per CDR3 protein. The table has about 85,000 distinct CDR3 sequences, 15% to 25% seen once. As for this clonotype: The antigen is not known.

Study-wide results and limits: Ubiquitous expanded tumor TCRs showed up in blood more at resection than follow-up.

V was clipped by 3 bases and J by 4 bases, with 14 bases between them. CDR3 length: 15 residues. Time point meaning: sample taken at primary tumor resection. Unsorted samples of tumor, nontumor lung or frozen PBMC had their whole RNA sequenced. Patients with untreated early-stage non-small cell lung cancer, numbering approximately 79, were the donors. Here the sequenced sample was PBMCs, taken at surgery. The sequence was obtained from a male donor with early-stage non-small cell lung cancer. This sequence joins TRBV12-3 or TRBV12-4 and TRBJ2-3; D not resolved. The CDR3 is CASSFGPNGADTQYF. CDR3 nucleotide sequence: TGTGCCAGCAGTTTTGGTCCAAATGGGGCAGATACGCAGTATTTT.